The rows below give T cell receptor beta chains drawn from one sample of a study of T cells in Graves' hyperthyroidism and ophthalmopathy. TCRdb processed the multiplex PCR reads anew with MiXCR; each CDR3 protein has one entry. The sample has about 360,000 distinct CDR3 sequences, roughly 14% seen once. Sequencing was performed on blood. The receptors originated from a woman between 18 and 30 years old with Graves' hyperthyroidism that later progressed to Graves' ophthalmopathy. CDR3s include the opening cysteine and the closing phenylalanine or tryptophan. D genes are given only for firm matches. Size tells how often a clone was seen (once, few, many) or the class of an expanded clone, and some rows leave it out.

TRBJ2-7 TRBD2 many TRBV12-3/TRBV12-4 TGTGCCAGCAGCCGGACTAGTTCTGACGAGCAGTACTTC CASSRTSSDEQYF
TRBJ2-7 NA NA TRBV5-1 TGCGCCAGCAGCTTGGGTGGGACACAGGGCGAGCAGTACTTC CASSLGGTQGEQYF
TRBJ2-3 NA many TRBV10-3 TGTGCCATCAGTGATCGTGCAGATACGCAGTATTTT CAISDRADTQYF
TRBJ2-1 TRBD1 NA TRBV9 TGTGCCAGCAGCGTAGTGGACAGGGGCAACAATGAGCAGTTCTTC CASSVVDRGNNEQFF
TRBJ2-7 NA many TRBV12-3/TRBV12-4 TGTGCCAGCAGTTTAGCGCATGACGAGCAGTACTTC CASSLAHDEQYF
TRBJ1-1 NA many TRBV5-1 TGCGCCAGCAGCTTGGTAGCGGTGGGGGCCTCCTCTGAAGCTTTCTTT CASSLVAVGASSEAFF
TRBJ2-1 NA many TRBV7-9 TGTGCCAGCAGCTTGAGACCCGGAGACACTGAGCAGTTCTTC CASSLRPGDTEQFF
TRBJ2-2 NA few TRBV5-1 TGCGCCAGCAGCTCTCCCGACCGGGGCACCGGGGAGCTGTTTTTT CASSSPDRGTGELFF
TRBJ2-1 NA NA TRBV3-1 TGTGCCAGCAGCCAAGTCTTCTCTAGCGCCCTCAGCAATGAGCAGTTCTTC CASSQVFSSALSNEQFF
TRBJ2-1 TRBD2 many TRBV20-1 TGCAGTGCTGAGAGCGGGAGAACCTACAATGAGCAGTTCTTC CSAESGRTYNEQFF
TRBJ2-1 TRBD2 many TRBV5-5 TGTGCCAGCAGCCCGAACCGGGGGGGGACTAGCGTACCGTCAAATGAGCAGTTCTTC CASSPNRGGTSVPSNEQFF
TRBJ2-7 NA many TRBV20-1 TGCAGTGCTAGAGTCCTTCCTCCTCAGGGGTGGGACGAGCAGTACTTC CSARVLPPQGWDEQYF
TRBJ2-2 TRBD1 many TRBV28 TGTGCCAGCAGTTATCCGGGACAGGGGGCCGGGGAGCTGTTTTTT CASSYPGQGAGELFF
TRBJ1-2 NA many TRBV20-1 TGCAGTGCCGAAAAGACCGGGCTCCTCTATGGCTACACCTTC CSAEKTGLLYGYTF
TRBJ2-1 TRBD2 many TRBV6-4 TGTGCCAGCAGTGAGGGGGAGGGCCCCAATGAGCAGTTCTTC CASSEGEGPNEQFF
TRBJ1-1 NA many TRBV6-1 TGTGCCAGCAGTTCACCCGCTGGGGGTACTGAAGCTTTCTTT CASSSPAGGTEAFF
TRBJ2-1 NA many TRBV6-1 TGTGCCAGCAGTTACCAACTCCTAAATGAGCAGTTCTTC CASSYQLLNEQFF
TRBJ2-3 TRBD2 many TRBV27 TGTGCCAGCAGTTTACGAGGACTAGCGGGAGGGCCCGGAGATACGCAGTATTTT CASSLRGLAGGPGDTQYF
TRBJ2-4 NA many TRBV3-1 TGTGCCAGCAGCCAAGCCTCGGAGTTAGCCAAAAACATTCAGTACTTC CASSQASELAKNIQYF
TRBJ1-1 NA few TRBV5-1 TGCGCCAGCAGCCCCCCACGGACACCCAACACTGAAGCTTTCTTT CASSPPRTPNTEAFF
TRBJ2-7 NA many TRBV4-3 TGCGCCAGCAGCCAAGACCTCCACTACGAGCAGTACTTC CASSQDLHYEQYF
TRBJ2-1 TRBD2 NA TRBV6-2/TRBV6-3 TGTGCCAGCAGTTACGTGGCGGGAGGGGTCAATGAGCAGTTCTTC CASSYVAGGVNEQFF
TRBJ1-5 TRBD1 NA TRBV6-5 TGTGCCAGCAGTTACTCGAAGGGGGCCCAGCCCCAGCATTTT CASSYSKGAQPQHF
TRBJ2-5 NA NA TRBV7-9 TGTGCCAGCACCCCCCCTCTGGACTCACCTCGGGGCCAAGAGACCCAGTACTTC CASTPPLDSPRGQETQYF
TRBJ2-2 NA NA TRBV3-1 TGTGCCAGCAGCCAACTTACGGCCGTCTGGGACACCGGGGAGCTGTTTTTT CASSQLTAVWDTGELFF
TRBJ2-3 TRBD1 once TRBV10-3 TGTGCCATCAGCCCCCGGGACAGCTTTAGCACAGATACGCAGTATTTT CAISPRDSFSTDTQYF
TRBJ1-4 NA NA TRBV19 TGTGCCAGTAGGCCGACAGGAAGGCATGAAAAACTGTTTTTT CASRPTGRHEKLFF
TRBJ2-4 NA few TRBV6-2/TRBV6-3 TGTGCCAGCAGTTACGTGCGGCAGGGTAGGATTCGGCAAAACATTCAGTACTTC CASSYVRQGRIRQNIQYF
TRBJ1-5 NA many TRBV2 TGTGCCAGCAGTGACAGGGGCGGGAGCAATCAGCCCCAGCATTTT CASSDRGGSNQPQHF
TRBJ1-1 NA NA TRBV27 TGTGCCAGCAGTTTTTCTTGGGGGACTGAAGCTTTCTTT CASSFSWGTEAFF
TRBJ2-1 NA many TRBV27 TGTGCCAGCAGTTTACTAACGGACCTTTACTACAATGAGCAGTTCTTC CASSLLTDLYYNEQFF
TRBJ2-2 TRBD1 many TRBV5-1 TGCGCCAGCAGCTTGGGGGACAGGGCGAACACCGGGGAGCTGTTTTTT CASSLGDRANTGELFF
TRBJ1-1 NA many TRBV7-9 TGTGCCAGCAGCAACCGGGACACCGGCAGCACTGAAGCTTTCTTT CASSNRDTGSTEAFF